This T cell receptor (beta chain) was identified during a study of T-cell memory formation after mild COVID-19. General observations from the study: CD4/CD8 balance held among clones contracting day 15 to 85, and later expanders leaned CD4+.

Trimming removed 8 bases from V and 0 bases from J, with 8 bases in between. This CDR3 has 12 residues. Germline V gives CDR1 SNHLY, CDR2 FYNNEI. TCRdb called the 5' RACE reads again in MiXCR, with one record for every CDR3 protein. The sample lists 150,000 to 200,000 distinct CDR3 sequences, 16% occurring once. The table lists this clonotype with many counts. Its antigen is not identified. The chain carries TRBV2 and TRBJ2-7; TRBD1 is a possible D gene (5 bases). This receptor was identified in an adult woman who had mild COVID-19 (a few samples of this study predate the infection). Cell type and time point are not known. The sample was PBMCs or a T cell subset sorted from them (not recorded which). In nucleotides, the CDR3 is TGTGCCAGCCGACAGAGCTCCTACGAGCAGTACTTC. Its protein is CASRQSSYEQYF.